Below, 28 T cell receptor beta chains from the same sample are listed, as sequenced in a study of shared clonotypes between healthy human individuals. The method was immunoSEQ multiplex PCR; TCRdb's version includes in-frame clones alone and lacks a portion of them. The table records hundreds of thousands of clones, more than 75% of them present only once. What was sequenced was PBMCs. These receptors all come from a woman between 40 and 55 years old in good health. Some clones in this sample may be carry-over from other donors' samples.

V usage is TRBV28 and J usage is TRBJ2-7; D not certain. The V and J ends lost 5 bases and 3 bases respectively, with 8 bases between them. This CDR3 has 12 residues. Germline V CDR1 and CDR2: MDHEN, SYDVKM. CDR3 bases: TGTGCCAGCAGTGGGCAGATCTACGAGCAGTACTTC. It translates to CASSGQIYEQYF.

To note about this clone: This sequence is one base from a far larger clone and is likely a read error. The gene calls are TRBV6-6 and TRBJ2-3; a possible D gene is TRBD2 (6 bases). In germline, CDR1 is MNHNY, CDR2 SVGAGI (reference sequence). This CDR3 has 14 amino acids. The CDR3: CASSDKGGTDTQYF. The CDR3, as DNA: TGTGCCAGCAGTGATAAGGGAGGCACAGATACGCAGTATTTC.

CDR3 protein: CSAPRQGVSREQYF. CDR3 sequence (DNA): TGCAGCGCACCGCGACAGGGAGTTTCGCGCGAGCAGTACTTC. The chain employs TRBV29-1 and TRBJ2-7, with 7 bases identical to TRBD1. CDR1 and CDR2 (germline): SQVTM, ANQGSEA. The junction had 15 bases not matched to a gene; V was cut back by 7 bases and J by 6 bases. This CDR3 has 14 residues.

This clone was found a few times. CDR3 DNA: TGTGCCAGCAGTTACCAGGTCGGGTACCCTGAAGCTTTCTTT. Its translation is CASSYQVGYPEAFF. The chain is built from TRBV6-5 and TRBJ1-1; D unclear. The length of the CDR3 is 14 residues. Germline-derived CDR1 and CDR2 are MNHEY and SVGAGI. V dropped 2 bases and J dropped 6 bases, with 13 bases sitting between them.

The gene calls are TRBV2 and TRBJ2-7; the match to TRBD1 covers 7 bases. The trim removed 5 bases at V and 4 bases at J, leaving 8 bases unmatched. There are 14 residues in the CDR3. Germline V gene data show CDR1 as SNHLY and CDR2 as FYNNEI. The CDR3 region is CASSYGTVRYEQYF. In DNA form, the CDR3 reads TGTGCCAGCAGTTACGGGACAGTACGATACGAGCAGTACTTC.

This chain joins TRBV28 and TRBJ1-5; 11 bases are a match to TRBD1. The germline gives CDR1 MDHEN, CDR2 SYDVKM. V trimming: 6 bases; J trimming: 9 bases; junction bases outside the gene matches: 10. CDR3 length equals 15 residues. Written as DNA, the CDR3 is TGTGCCAGCAGAGAACGGACAGGGGGCCGGGTGCCCCAGCATTTT. Translated: CASRERTGGRVPQHF.

This rearrangement joins TRBV11-2 to TRBJ2-2; the D is unclear. CDR1 is SGHAT, CDR2 FQNNGV, per germline. CDR3 size: 15 residues. V was shortened by 3 bases and J by 2 bases, with 10 bases between the two germline ends. This chain's CDR3 is CASSFHVPNTGELFF. CDR3 bases: TGTGCCAGCAGCTTTCACGTTCCAAACACCGGGGAGCTGTTTTTT.

V and J are TRBV28 and TRBJ2-6; the D is unclear. Germline V gene lookup returns CDR1 MDHEN and CDR2 SYDVKM. The CDR3 loop spans 13 amino acids. V was trimmed by 8 bases and J by 0 bases, leaving 5 bases between them. CDR3 protein: CASCLSGANVLTF. In nucleotides, the CDR3 is TGTGCCAGCTGCCTCTCTGGGGCCAACGTCCTGACTTTC.

The chain combines TRBV19 with TRBJ2-3; the D gene is possibly TRBD1 (6 bases). The CDR3 extends over 13 amino acids. V was pared by 4 bases and J by 3 bases, with 8 bases between. Germline values: CDR1 LNHDA, CDR2 SQIVND (reference sequence). CDR3 nucleotide sequence: TGTGCCAGTAGTACAACAGGGACAGATACGCAGTATTTT. This encodes CASSTTGTDTQYF.

The V and J genes are TRBV28 and TRBJ1-2; a possible D gene is TRBD1 (6 bases). V was pared by 5 bases and J by 0 bases, with 16 bases between. CDR1 and CDR2 (germline): MDHEN, SYDVKM. There are 16 residues in the CDR3. CDR3 in DNA: TGTGCCAGCAGTCCCACTAGGGGGTGGGCTAACTATGGCTACACCTTC. Translating gives CASSPTRGWANYGYTF.

The V and J genes are TRBV5-1 and TRBJ1-3; 7 bases are a match to TRBD1. The CDR3 is 15 residues long. The germline gives CDR1 SGHRS, CDR2 YFSETQ. V dropped 3 bases and J dropped 0; count of bases not matched to a gene: 3. The CDR3 bases are TGCGCCAGCAGCTACAGGGGCACCTCTGGAAACACCATATATTTT. This translates into CASSYRGTSGNTIYF.

This rearrangement joins TRBV19 to TRBJ2-7, with 8 bases identical to TRBD2. The CDR3 spans 15 residues. J gave up 6 bases and V 3 bases, and 10 bases lay outside the gene matches. Germline V gives CDR1 LNHDA, CDR2 SQIVND (reference sequence). DNA of the CDR3: TGTGCCAGTAGTATCGAACCGGGACTAGTTTTCGAGCAGTACTTC. This gives the protein CASSIEPGLVFEQYF.

Here the CDR3 reads CASSLRGQGWTQETQYF. The CDR3 coding sequence is TGTGCCAGCAGTTTACGCGGACAGGGATGGACCCAAGAGACCCAGTACTTC. This chain connects TRBV28 to TRBJ2-5, with 8 bases aligning to TRBD1. The CDR3 extends over 17 amino acids. CDR1 MDHEN and CDR2 SYDVKM come from the germline V gene. V gave up 2 bases and J gave up 1 base; unmatched junction bases: 9. Using reference TRBV28 and TRBJ2-5 for the parts outside the CDR3, the full variable domain is DVKVTQSSRYLVKRTGEKVFLECVQDMDHENMFWYRQDPGLGLRLIYFSYDVKMKEKGDIPEGYSVSREKKERFSLILESASTNQTSMYLCASSLRGQGWTQETQYFGPGTRLLVL.

CDR3: CAISTSESDYNEQFF. CDR3 DNA sequence: TGTGCCATCAGTACTAGCGAGTCTGACTACAATGAGCAGTTCTTC. The chain recombines TRBV10-3 with TRBJ2-1, with 7 positions matching TRBD2. The CDR3 runs to 15 residues. Germline V lookup: CDR1 ENHRY, CDR2 SYGVKD. Unmatched junction bases numbered 7, after V lost 5 bases and J lost 3 bases.

This clone was recorded many times. This chain connects TRBV19 to TRBJ2-2; 8 positions agree with TRBD1. The junction had 4 bases not matched to a gene; V was cut back by 6 bases and J by 4 bases. The V gene's germline CDR1 is LNHDA and CDR2 SQIVND (reference sequence). This CDR3 comprises 14 residues. The CDR3 DNA is TGTGCCAGTAGCCTAACAGGGGGCACCGGGGAGCTGTTTTTT. As protein: CASSLTGGTGELFF.

Concerning this clone itself: A read error may be the cause here, since a much bigger clone is one base away. No conserved phenylalanine or tryptophan is present at the end of the CDR3, so a read error is the likely explanation. This chain links TRBV5-4 with TRBJ1-1; TRBD1 matches 11 bases. This CDR3 is built from 14 residues. Germline V gives CDR1 SGHNT, CDR2 YYREEE (reference sequence). V shed 2 bases, J shed 4 bases, and the junction held 1 base outside the gene matches. The CDR3 spells CASSFGTGGTEAFL. The CDR3 region has the DNA TGTGCCAGCAGCTTCGGGACAGGGGGCACTGAAGCTTTCCTT.

This clone appeared many times. The chain carries TRBV6-4 and TRBJ2-3; D might be TRBD2 (6 bases). The CDR3 is 15 residues long. V was trimmed by 3 bases and J by 0 bases, leaving 10 bases between them. Germline V gene data show CDR1 as MRHNA and CDR2 as SNTAGT. CDR3 DNA: TGTGCCAGCAGTGAAGTAGCGGCTAGCACAGATACGCAGTATTTT. Translated: CASSEVAASTDTQYF.

The count of this clone is one. The chain combines TRBV7-3 with TRBJ2-3, with no clear D. The CDR3 spans 14 residues. V lost 5 bases and J lost 5, with 14 bases in between. The V gene's germline CDR1 is SGHTA and CDR2 FQGTGA. Here the CDR3 DNA reads TGTGCCAGCAGCATTGGACCGTCCGTAGATACGCAGTATTTT. Encoded protein: CASSIGPSVDTQYF.

The chain carries TRBV6-5 and TRBJ1-4; D may be TRBD1 (6 bases). Trimming shortened V by 5 bases and J by 5 bases, and 15 bases separated the two germline ends. This CDR3 has 15 residues. The germline V gene has CDR1 MNHEY and CDR2 SVGAGI. CDR3 nucleotides: TGTGCCAGCAGTAACCCAGGGGCCGCAAATGAAAAACTGTTTTTT. This gives the protein CASSNPGAANEKLFF.

V and J are TRBV9 and TRBJ2-7; possibly TRBD2 for D (5 bases). This CDR3 is 14 amino acids long. Trimming shortened V by 0 bases and J by 0 bases, and 7 bases separated the two germline ends. The germline V gene has CDR1 SGDLS and CDR2 YYNGEE. The chain's CDR3 is CASSVVGSSYEQYF. CDR3 in DNA: TGTGCCAGCAGCGTAGTAGGGAGCTCCTACGAGCAGTACTTC.

In this sample, this clone turned up a few times. The rearrangement links TRBV6-5 to TRBJ1-1; unclear D gene. The germline gives CDR1 MNHEY, CDR2 SVGAGI. The CDR3 covers 13 residues. Trimming took 4 bases from V and 0 from J, leaving 6 bases between them. CDR3 DNA: TGTGCCAGCAGTTCTGGGGTGAACACTGAAGCTTTCTTT. Amino acids: CASSSGVNTEAFF.

This clone showed up just once. The rearrangement uses TRBV28 and TRBJ2-1; D possibly corresponds to TRBD1 (6 bases). The germline V gene has CDR1 MDHEN and CDR2 SYDVKM. The germline V and J ends were trimmed by 7 bases and 10 bases, with 20 bases remaining between them. The CDR3 length is 14 residues. CDR3: CASINRNRDTEQFF. The CDR3, as DNA: TGTGCCAGCATAAATCGCAACCGGGACACAGAGCAGTTCTTC.

The chain joins TRBV10-3 to TRBJ2-7; D tentatively reads TRBD1 or TRBD2 (5 bases each). The V gene lost 7 bases and the J gene lost 7 bases, with 14 bases spanning the gap. Germline V lookup: CDR1 ENHRY, CDR2 SYGVKD. This CDR3 region has 12 residues. The CDR3 DNA sequence: TGTGCCATCACCTCCGGGACGGATGAGCAGTACTTC. It codes for CAITSGTDEQYF.

This chain joins TRBV5-5 and TRBJ2-3; D is ambiguous. This CDR3 region has 14 residues. The germline V gene encodes CDR1 SGHKS and CDR2 YYEKEE (reference sequence). Trimming removed 2 bases from V and 2 bases from J, with 9 bases in between. The CDR3: CASSFLLSTDTQYF. The CDR3 coding sequence is TGTGCCAGCAGCTTCCTACTCTCCACAGATACGCAGTATTTT.

The V and J genes are TRBV19 and TRBJ2-2; possible D gene TRBD2, 5 bases. This CDR3 is 15 amino acids long. Germline CDR1 LNHDA, CDR2 SQIVND (reference sequence). The V end lost 3 bases, the J end lost 4 bases, and 12 bases lay between the germline ends. The DNA for the CDR3 is TGTGCCAGTAGTATTTTATTCGGGGTCACCGGGGAGCTGTTTTTT. Protein: CASSILFGVTGELFF.

This chain joins TRBV7-6 and TRBJ2-1; 7 bases match TRBD2. Germline CDR1 SGHVS, CDR2 FNYEAQ. Unmatched junction bases numbered 3, after V lost 1 base and J lost 6 bases. There are 14 residues in the CDR3. The CDR3 region has the DNA TGTGCCAGCAGCTTAGGACTAGCCGTCAATGAGCAGTTCTTC. Translated: CASSLGLAVNEQFF.

The genes are TRBV9 and TRBJ2-2; possible D gene TRBD1, 6 bases. The ends were cut back, 0 bases at V and 6 bases at J, with 15 bases in the middle. CDR3 size: 16 residues. Looked up from germline, CDR1 is SGDLS and CDR2 is YYNGEE. CDR3 nucleotides: TGTGCCAGCAGCGTAGGGGCCCCCAGGGGATCCGGGGAGCTGTTTTTT. As protein: CASSVGAPRGSGELFF.

This chain uses TRBV18 with TRBJ2-5; D gene ambiguous. Germline values: CDR1 KGHSH, CDR2 LQKENI. The CDR3 sequence is 15 residues long. The germline V and J ends were trimmed by 2 bases and 3 bases, with 13 bases remaining between them. DNA of the CDR3: TGTGCCAGCTCACCAATTGTAGGTGGCGAAGAGACCCAGTACTTC. Its protein product is CASSPIVGGEETQYF.